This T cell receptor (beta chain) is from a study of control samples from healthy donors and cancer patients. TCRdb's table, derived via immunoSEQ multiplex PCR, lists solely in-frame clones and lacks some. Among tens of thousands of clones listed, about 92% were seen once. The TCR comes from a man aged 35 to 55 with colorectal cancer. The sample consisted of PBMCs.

This CDR3 is CASSLYDRANTEAFF. In DNA form, the CDR3 reads TGTGCCAGCAGTTTATACGACAGGGCGAACACTGAAGCTTTCTTT. The chain combines TRBV27 with TRBJ1-1; the match to TRBD1 covers 7 bases. There are 15 residues in the CDR3. V lost 1 base to trimming and J lost 1 base; unmatched junction nucleotides: 3. Germline CDR1 reads MNHEY; CDR2 reads SMNVEV (reference sequence).